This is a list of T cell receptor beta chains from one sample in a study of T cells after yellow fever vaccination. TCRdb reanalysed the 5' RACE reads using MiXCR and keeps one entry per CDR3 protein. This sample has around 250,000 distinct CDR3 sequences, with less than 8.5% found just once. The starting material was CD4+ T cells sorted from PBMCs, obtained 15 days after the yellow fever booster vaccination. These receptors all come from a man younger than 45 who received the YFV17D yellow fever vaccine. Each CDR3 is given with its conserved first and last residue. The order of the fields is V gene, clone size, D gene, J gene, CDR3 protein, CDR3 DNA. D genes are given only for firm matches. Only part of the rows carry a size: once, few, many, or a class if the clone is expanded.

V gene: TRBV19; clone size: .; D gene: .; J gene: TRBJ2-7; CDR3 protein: CASSLQGVPYEQYF; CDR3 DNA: TGTGCCAGTAGTCTGCAGGGCGTCCCCTACGAGCAGTACTTC
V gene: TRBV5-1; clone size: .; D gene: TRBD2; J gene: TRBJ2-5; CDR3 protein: CASRPSGRGETQYF; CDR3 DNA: TGCGCCAGCAGACCCAGCGGGAGGGGGGAGACCCAGTACTTC
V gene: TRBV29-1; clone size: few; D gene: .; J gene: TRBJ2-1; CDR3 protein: CSVVKLTYNEQFF; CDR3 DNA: TGCAGCGTTGTAAAATTGACCTACAATGAGCAGTTCTTC
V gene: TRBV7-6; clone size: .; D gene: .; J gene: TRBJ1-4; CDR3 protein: CASSFAQRNEKLFF; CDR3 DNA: TGTGCCAGCAGCTTTGCACAGCGTAATGAAAAACTGTTTTTT
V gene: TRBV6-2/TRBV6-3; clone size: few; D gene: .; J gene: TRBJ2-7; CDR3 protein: CASSSPPGVEQYF; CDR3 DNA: TGTGCCAGCAGTTCGCCCCCGGGAGTCGAGCAGTACTTC
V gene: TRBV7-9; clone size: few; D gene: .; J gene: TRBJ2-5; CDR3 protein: CASSGDGSQETQYF; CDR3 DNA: TGTGCCAGCAGCGGGGACGGCAGCCAAGAGACCCAGTACTTC
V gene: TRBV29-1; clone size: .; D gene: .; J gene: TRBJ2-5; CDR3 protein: CSVAPLADGETQYF; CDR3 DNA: TGCAGCGTGGCGCCTTTGGCGGATGGCGAGACCCAGTACTTC
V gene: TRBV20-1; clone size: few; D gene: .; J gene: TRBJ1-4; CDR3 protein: CSARRRGNEKLFF; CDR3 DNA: TGCAGTGCTAGGCGTAGGGGCAATGAAAAACTGTTTTTT
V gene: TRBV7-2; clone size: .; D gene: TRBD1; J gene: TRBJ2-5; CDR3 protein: CASSAGTGLETQYF; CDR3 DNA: TGTGCCAGCAGCGCCGGGACAGGGCTAGAGACCCAGTACTTC
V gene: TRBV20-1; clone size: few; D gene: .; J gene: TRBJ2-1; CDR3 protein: CSARSTNEQFF; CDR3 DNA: TGCAGTGCTAGGAGTACAAATGAGCAGTTCTTC
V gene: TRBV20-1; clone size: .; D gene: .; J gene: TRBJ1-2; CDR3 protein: CSATQKTYGYGYTF; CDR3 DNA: TGCAGTGCTACCCAAAAAACCTACGGCTATGGCTACACCTTC
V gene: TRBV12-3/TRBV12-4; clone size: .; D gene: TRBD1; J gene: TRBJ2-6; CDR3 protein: CASSLPGSRDRGPSSGANVLTF; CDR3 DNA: TGTGCCAGCAGTTTACCCGGCAGCCGGGACAGAGGTCCAAGCTCTGGGGCCAACGTCCTGACTTTC
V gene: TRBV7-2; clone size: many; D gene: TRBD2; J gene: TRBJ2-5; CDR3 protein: CASSLVVGGGGETQYF; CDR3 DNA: TGTGCCAGCAGCTTAGTGGTGGGAGGCGGGGGGGAGACCCAGTACTTC
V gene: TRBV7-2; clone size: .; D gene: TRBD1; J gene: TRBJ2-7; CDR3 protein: CASSLEGQGGLEQYF; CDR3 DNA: TGTGCCAGCAGCCTGGAAGGACAGGGTGGGCTCGAGCAGTACTTC
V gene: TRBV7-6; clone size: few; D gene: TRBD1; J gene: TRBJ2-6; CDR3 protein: CASRRPGTGKSSGANVLTF; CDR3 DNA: TGTGCCAGCAGGCGTCCCGGGACAGGGAAGAGCTCTGGGGCCAACGTCCTGACTTTC
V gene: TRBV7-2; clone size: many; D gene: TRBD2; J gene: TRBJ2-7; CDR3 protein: CASSFGGRGNEQYF; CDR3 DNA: TGTGCCAGCAGCTTTGGCGGGAGGGGCAACGAGCAGTACTTC
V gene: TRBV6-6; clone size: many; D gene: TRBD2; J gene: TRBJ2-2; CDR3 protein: CGGGSNTGELFF; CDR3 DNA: TGTGGGGGGGGGTCTAACACCGGGGAGCTGTTTTTT
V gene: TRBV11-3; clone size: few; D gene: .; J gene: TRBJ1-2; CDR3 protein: CASSLERRLF; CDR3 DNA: TGTGCCAGCAGCTTAGAACGACGACTCTTC
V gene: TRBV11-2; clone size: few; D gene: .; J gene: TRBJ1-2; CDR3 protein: CASSSLTPDYGYTF; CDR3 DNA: TGTGCCAGCAGCTCCCTCACCCCCGACTATGGCTACACCTTC
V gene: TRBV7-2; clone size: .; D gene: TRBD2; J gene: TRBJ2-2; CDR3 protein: CASSLASSGATGELFF; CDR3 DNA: TGTGCCAGCAGCTTAGCGTCTAGCGGGGCAACCGGGGAGCTGTTTTTT
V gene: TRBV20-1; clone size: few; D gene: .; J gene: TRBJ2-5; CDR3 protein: CSGGGGETQYF; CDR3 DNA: TGCAGCGGAGGGGGCGGGGAGACCCAGTACTTC
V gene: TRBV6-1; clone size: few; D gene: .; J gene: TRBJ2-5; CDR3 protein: CASIPSRGGVRETQYF; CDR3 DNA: TGTGCCAGCATCCCCAGCCGAGGAGGGGTGCGAGAGACCCAGTACTTC
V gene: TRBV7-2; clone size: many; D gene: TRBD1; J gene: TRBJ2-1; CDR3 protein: CASSLDRGSYNEQFF; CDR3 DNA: TGTGCCAGCAGCTTGGACAGGGGGTCCTACAATGAGCAGTTCTTC
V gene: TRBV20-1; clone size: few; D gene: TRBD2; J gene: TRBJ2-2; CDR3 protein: CSAPSRSGSGELFF; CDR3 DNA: TGCAGTGCCCCAAGTCGTAGCGGGTCCGGGGAGCTGTTTTTT
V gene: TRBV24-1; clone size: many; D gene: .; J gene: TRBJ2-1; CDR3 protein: CATSDDYEQFF; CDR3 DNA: TGTGCCACCAGTGACGACTATGAGCAGTTCTTC
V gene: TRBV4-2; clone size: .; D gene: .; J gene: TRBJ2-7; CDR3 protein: CASSSPTDSYEQYF; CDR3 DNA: TGTGCCAGCAGTTCCCCTACCGACTCCTACGAGCAGTACTTC
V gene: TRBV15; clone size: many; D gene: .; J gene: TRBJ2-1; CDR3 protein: CATSRDLTRVEQFF; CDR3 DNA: TGTGCCACCAGCAGAGATCTAACCCGAGTAGAGCAGTTCTTC
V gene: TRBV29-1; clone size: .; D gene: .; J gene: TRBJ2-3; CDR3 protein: CSGVAADTQYF; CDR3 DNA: TGCAGCGGGGTCGCGGCAGATACGCAGTATTTT
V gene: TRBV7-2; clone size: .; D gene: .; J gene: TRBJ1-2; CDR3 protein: CASSLASRVHGYTF; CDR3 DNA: TGTGCCAGCAGCTTAGCTTCTCGGGTTCATGGCTACACCTTC
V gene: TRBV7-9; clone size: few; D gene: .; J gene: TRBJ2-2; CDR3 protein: CASTNRANTGELFF; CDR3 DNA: TGTGCCAGCACCAATAGGGCTAACACCGGGGAGCTGTTTTTT
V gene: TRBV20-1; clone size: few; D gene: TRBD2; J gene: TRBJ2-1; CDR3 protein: CSAIQATSANEQFF; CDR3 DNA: TGCAGTGCTATCCAAGCGACTAGCGCCAATGAGCAGTTCTTC
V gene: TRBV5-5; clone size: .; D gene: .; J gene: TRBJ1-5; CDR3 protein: CASSLAGMDQPQHF; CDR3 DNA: TGTGCCAGCAGCTTGGCGGGAATGGATCAGCCCCAGCATTTT
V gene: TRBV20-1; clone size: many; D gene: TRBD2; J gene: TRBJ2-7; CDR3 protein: CSAKTSAAIYEQYF; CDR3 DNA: TGCAGTGCGAAGACTAGCGCCGCCATCTACGAGCAGTACTTC
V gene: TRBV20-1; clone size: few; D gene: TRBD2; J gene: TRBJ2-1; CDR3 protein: CSAGLALPSSYNEQFF; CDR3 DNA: TGCAGTGCTGGACTAGCGCTACCTAGCTCCTACAATGAGCAGTTCTTC
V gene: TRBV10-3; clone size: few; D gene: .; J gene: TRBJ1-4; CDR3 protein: CAISEGVGKLFF; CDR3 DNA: TGTGCCATCAGTGAGGGCGTCGGAAAACTGTTTTTT